This entry features one TCR beta chain sequence. Its specificity is unknown. This sample is drawn from a study of cytomegalovirus exposure and HLA in healthy donors. The CDR3 is made up of 12 amino acids. Germline V gives CDR1 LNHDA, CDR2 SQIVND (reference sequence). The V gene lost 3 bases and the J gene lost 8 bases, with 10 bases spanning the gap. General observations from the study: Earlier analysis found most TCR beta V segments productive about 90% or about 30% of the time. Most TCR sequences were uncommon, yet certain public TCRs appeared in many donors. A few CMV-associated chains were confirmed in vitro to be specific for CMV antigens.

Use of 60 Vbeta and 13 Jbeta primers characterized the PCR. Here immunoSEQ multiplex PCR was the method, and the copy in TCRdb shows in-frame clones only, minus some. Here the sample spans around 190,000 clones, approximately 79% being singletons. When sampled, the donors appeared nominally healthy, though they likely had unrecorded immune exposures. The sequence came from a woman under 30 in good health and CMV-seronegative. The chain couples TRBV19 to TRBJ1-1; possible D gene TRBD1, 5 bases. The sequenced sample consisted of PBMCs. CDR3 amino acids: CASSIDRLEAFF. CDR3 coding DNA: TGTGCCAGTAGTATTGACAGATTAGAAGCTTTCTTT.